Listed below are T cell receptor beta chains from one sample, sequenced in a study of cytomegalovirus exposure and HLA in healthy donors. Measured with immunoSEQ multiplex PCR; TCRdb has only the in-frame clones, and not every one. This sample has about 140,000 clones, with around 80% found just once. The sequencing input was PBMCs. These receptors were obtained from a female donor in good health and CMV-seronegative. CDR3s include the opening cysteine and the closing phenylalanine or tryptophan. The order of the fields is D gene, clone size, CDR3 length, V gene, J gene, CDR3 protein, CDR3 DNA. The D gene is left open where the match is weak. The size of a clone is reported for some rows only, either as once, few or many, or as a class for expanded clones.

>-|-|15|TRBV7-9|TRBJ1-5
CASSLEGRGNQPQHF
TGTGCCAGCAGCTTAGAGGGAAGGGGAAATCAGCCCCAGCATTTT
>-|-|15|TRBV28|TRBJ2-2
CASTLGGTNTGELFF
TGTGCCAGCACCCTAGGAGGGACGAACACCGGGGAGCTGTTTTTT
>-|-|16|TRBV9|TRBJ2-1
CASSVATWVAGNEQFF
TGTGCCAGCAGCGTAGCTACATGGGTGGCGGGCAATGAGCAGTTCTTC
>TRBD1|-|13|TRBV30|TRBJ1-1
CAWSQDRATEAFF
TGTGCCTGGAGTCAGGACAGGGCTACTGAAGCTTTCTTT
>-|-|15|TRBV29-1|TRBJ2-7
CSVSGFGGIPYEQYF
TGCAGCGTCTCCGGGTTTGGGGGCATTCCCTACGAGCAGTACTTC
>-|-|15|TRBV15|TRBJ1-5
CATSRDGQSNQPQHF
TGTGCCACCAGCAGAGATGGACAGAGCAATCAGCCCCAGCATTTT
>TRBD2|-|15|TRBV9|TRBJ2-2
CASSALAGGLGELFF
TGTGCCAGCAGCGCGCTAGCGGGAGGGCTCGGGGAGCTGTTTTTT
>TRBD1|-|15|TRBV25-1|TRBJ2-3
CASTQGQGVTDTQYF
TGTGCCAGCACCCAGGGACAGGGTGTCACAGATACGCAGTATTTT
>-|-|14|TRBV10-3|TRBJ1-1
CAISGTALNTEAFF
TGTGCCATCAGTGGGACAGCCTTGAACACTGAAGCTTTCTTT
>-|-|13|TRBV28|TRBJ1-1
CASSDTLNTEAFF
TGTGCCAGCTCAGACACCTTAAACACTGAAGCTTTCTTT
>-|-|15|TRBV21-1|TRBJ2-7
CASSARLAGPYEQYF
TGTGCCAGCAGCGCCCGACTAGCGGGACCCTACGAGCAGTACTTC
>TRBD2|-|14|TRBV30|TRBJ2-7
CAWTETSGSYEQYF
TGTGCCTGGACCGAGACTAGCGGGAGTTACGAGCAGTACTTC
>TRBD2|-|15|TRBV28|TRBJ2-7
CASSLGTSEYYEQYF
TGTGCCAGCAGTCTCGGGACTAGCGAATACTACGAGCAGTACTTC
>-|-|15|TRBV11-2|TRBJ2-1
CASSLVRRAHNEQFF
TGTGCCAGCAGCTTAGTCCGGAGGGCCCACAATGAGCAGTTCTTC
>TRBD1|few|15|TRBV6-5|TRBJ2-1
CASRQDRSSYNEQFF
TGTGCCAGCAGACAGGACAGGAGCTCCTACAATGAGCAGTTCTTC